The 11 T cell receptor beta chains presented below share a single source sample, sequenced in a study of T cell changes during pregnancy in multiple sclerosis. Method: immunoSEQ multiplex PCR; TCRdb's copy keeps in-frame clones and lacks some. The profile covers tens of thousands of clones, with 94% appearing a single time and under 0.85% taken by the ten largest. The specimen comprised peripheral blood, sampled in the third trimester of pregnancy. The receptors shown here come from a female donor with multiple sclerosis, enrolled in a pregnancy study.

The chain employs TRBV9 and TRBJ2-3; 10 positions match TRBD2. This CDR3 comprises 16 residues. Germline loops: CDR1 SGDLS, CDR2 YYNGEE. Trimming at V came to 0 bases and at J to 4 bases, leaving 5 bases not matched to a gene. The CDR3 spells CASSVALAGQADTQYF. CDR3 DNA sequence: TGTGCCAGCAGCGTAGCACTAGCGGGACAAGCAGATACGCAGTATTTT. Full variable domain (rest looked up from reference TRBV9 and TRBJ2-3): DSGVTQTPKHLITATGQRVTLRCSPRSGDLSVYWYQQSLDQGLQFLIQYYNGEERAKGNILERFSAQQFPDLHSELNLSSLELGDSALYFCASSVALAGQADTQYFGPGTRLTVL.

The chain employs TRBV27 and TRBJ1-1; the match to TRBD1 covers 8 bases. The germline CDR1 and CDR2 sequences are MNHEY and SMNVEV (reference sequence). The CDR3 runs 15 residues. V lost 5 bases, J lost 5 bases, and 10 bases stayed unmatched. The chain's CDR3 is CASSLVRGPATEAFF. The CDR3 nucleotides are TGTGCCAGCAGTCTCGTCAGGGGGCCTGCGACTGAAGCTTTCTTT.

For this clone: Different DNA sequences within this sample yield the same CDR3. In DNA form, the CDR3 reads TGTGCCAGCTCACCTGGACAGAACACTGAAGCTTTCTTT. Translated, it gives CASSPGQNTEAFF. The gene calls are TRBV18 and TRBJ1-1; tentatively, D is TRBD1 (5 bases). The CDR3 extends over 13 amino acids. V lost 3 bases, J lost 1 base, and 6 bases lay in between. Germline CDR1 reads KGHSH; CDR2 reads LQKENI.

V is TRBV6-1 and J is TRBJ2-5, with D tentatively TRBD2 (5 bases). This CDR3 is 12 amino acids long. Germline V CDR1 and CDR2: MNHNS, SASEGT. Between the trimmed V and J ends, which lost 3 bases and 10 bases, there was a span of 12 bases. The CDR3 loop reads CASSEVGRGQYF. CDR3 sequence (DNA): TGTGCCAGCAGTGAGGTGGGCCGGGGCCAGTACTTC.

The CDR3 protein is CASSPSGANVLTF. The CDR3 coding sequence is TGTGCCAGCAGCCCTTCTGGGGCCAACGTCCTGACTTTC. This chain joins TRBV7-2 and TRBJ2-6; D is unclear. Between the trimmed V and J ends, which lost 5 bases and 1 base, there was a span of 3 bases. This CDR3 comprises 13 residues. Germline lookup yields CDR1 SGHTA and CDR2 FQGNSA.

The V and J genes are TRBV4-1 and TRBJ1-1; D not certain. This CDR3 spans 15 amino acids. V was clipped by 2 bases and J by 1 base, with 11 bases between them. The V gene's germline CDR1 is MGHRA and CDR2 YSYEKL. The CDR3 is CASSQLRGGNTEAFF. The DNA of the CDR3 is TGCGCCAGCAGCCAACTCCGGGGAGGGAACACTGAAGCTTTCTTT.

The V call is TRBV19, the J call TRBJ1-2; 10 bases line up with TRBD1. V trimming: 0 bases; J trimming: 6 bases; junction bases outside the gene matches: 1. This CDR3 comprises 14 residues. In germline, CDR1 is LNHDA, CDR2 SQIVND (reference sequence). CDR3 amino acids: CASSIDGTGDGYTF. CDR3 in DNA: TGTGCCAGTAGTATAGATGGGACAGGGGATGGCTACACCTTC.

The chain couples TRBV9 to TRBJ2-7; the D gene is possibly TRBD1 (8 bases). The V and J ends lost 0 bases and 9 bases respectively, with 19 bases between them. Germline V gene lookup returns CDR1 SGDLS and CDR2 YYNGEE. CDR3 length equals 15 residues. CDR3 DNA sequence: TGTGCCAGCAGCGTAGCTAGCGGACAGGGCGACCCGCAGTACTTC. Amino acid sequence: CASSVASGQGDPQYF.

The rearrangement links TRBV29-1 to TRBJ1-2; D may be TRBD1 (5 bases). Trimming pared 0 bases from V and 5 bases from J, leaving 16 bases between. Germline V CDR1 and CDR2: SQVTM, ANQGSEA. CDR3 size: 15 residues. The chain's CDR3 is CSVEDAALRGYGYTF. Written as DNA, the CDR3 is TGCAGCGTTGAAGATGCTGCGTTAAGGGGATATGGCTACACCTTC.

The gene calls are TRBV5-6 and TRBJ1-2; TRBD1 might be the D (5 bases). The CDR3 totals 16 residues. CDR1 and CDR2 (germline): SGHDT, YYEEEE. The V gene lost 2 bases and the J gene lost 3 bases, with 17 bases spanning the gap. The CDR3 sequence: CASSFRRPGFYYGYTF. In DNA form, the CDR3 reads TGTGCCAGCAGCTTCCGTCGGCCAGGGTTCTACTATGGCTACACCTTC. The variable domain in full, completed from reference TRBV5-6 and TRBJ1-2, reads DAGVTQSPTHLIKTRGQQVTLRCSPKSGHDTVSWYQQALGQGPQFIFQYYEEEERQRGNFPDRFSGHQFPNYSSELNVNALLLGDSALYLCASSFRRPGFYYGYTFGSGTRLTVV.

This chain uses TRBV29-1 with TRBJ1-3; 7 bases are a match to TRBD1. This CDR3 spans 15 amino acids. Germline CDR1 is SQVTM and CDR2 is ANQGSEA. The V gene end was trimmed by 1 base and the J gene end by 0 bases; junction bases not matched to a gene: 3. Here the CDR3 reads CSVEGQGDSGNTIYF. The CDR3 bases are TGCAGCGTTGAAGGACAGGGAGACTCTGGAAACACCATATATTTT.